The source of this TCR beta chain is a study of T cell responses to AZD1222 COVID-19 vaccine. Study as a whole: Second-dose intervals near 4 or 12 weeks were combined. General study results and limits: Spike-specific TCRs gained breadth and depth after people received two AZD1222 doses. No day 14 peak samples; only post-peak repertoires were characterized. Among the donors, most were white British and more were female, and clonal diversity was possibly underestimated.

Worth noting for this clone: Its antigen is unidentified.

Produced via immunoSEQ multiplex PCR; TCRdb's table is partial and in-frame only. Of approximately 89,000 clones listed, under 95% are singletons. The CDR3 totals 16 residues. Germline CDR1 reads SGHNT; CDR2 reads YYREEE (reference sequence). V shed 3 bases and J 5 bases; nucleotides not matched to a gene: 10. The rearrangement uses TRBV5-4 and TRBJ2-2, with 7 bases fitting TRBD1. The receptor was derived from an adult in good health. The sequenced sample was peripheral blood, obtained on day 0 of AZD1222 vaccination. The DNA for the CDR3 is TGTGCCAGCAGCTCAAGGGACAGTCAAACTACCGGGGAGCTGTTTTTT. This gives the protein CASSSRDSQTTGELFF.